This T cell receptor beta chain was identified in a study of shared clonotypes between healthy human individuals. Germline CDR1 reads SQVTM; CDR2 reads ANQGSEA. Trimming took off 4 bases at V and 1 base at J, with 7 bases between the two ends. The CDR3 consists of 12 residues. Study-level points and caveats: The sharing of 4% to 5.5% of naive CD4 clonotypes was seen across a handful of donors.

In the case of this clone: Antigen: not known. Other DNA sequences in the sample encode the same CDR3.

Execution of the assay was at deep level. The authors loaded around 190 ng DNA, tens of thousands of T cell genomes, into sorted-subset replicate PCRs. Sequenced by immunoSEQ multiplex PCR; TCRdb stores in-frame clones only, minus some. This sample has around 2.5 million clones, with 93% found just once. The chain couples TRBV29-1 to TRBJ2-5, with D unclear. The TCR was taken from a man aged 18 to 29 in good health. Some clones in this sample may be carry-over from other donors' samples. Sequenced: naive CD4+ T cells from PBMCs. This sample's subset: CD45RA+ positively selected. CDR3 sequence reads: CSVGPSQETQYF. As DNA, the CDR3 is TGCAGCGTTGGGCCTAGCCAAGAGACCCAGTACTTC.